These 29 T cell receptor beta chains came from one sample sequenced in a study of T cell responses to AZD1222 COVID-19 vaccine. Generated by immunoSEQ multiplex PCR, the TCRdb table keeps only in-frame clones and is missing some. Of some 130,000 clones listed, approximately 83% are singletons. The sequenced sample was peripheral blood, obtained on day 0 of AZD1222 vaccination. The receptors were gathered from an adult in good health.

This sequence joins TRBV2 and TRBJ1-5; no reliable D call. Deletions cut 3 bases from V and 3 bases from J, with 3 bases between. CDR3 length: 12 amino acids. Germline V gene data show CDR1 as SNHLY and CDR2 as FYNNEI. This CDR3 is CASSDTNQPQHF. The CDR3, as DNA: TGTGCCAGCAGTGATACCAATCAGCCCCAGCATTTT.

The chain joins TRBV3-1 (or the pseudogene TRBV3-2) to TRBJ2-3; TRBD2 aligns across 8 bases. The CDR3 is 14 amino acids. V shed 2 bases, J shed 4 bases, and the junction held 2 bases outside the gene matches. Germline V gene data show CDR1 as LGHDT and CDR2 as YNNKEL (reference sequence). The CDR3 DNA sequence: TGTGCCAGCAGCCAATCACTAGCGGCAGATACGCAGTATTTT. This translates into CASSQSLAADTQYF.

The rearrangement links TRBV5-1 to TRBJ2-1, with 11 bases aligning to TRBD2. Looked up from germline, CDR1 is SGHRS and CDR2 is YFSETQ. This CDR3 is 15 amino acids long. Unmatched junction bases numbered 7, after V lost 5 bases and J lost 6 bases. The CDR3 protein is CASSSTSGSSNEQFF. The CDR3 DNA is TGCGCCAGCAGTTCCACTAGCGGGAGTAGCAATGAGCAGTTCTTC.

This clone was picked up a small number of times. The chain joins TRBV21-1 to TRBJ1-5. TRBV21-1 is a pseudogene. The CDR3 covers 14 residues. CDR3 nucleotide sequence: TGTGCCAGCAGCATTGTACACGGAAATCAGCCCCAGCATTTT. This sequence encodes CASSIVHGNQPQHF.

Comment on this clone: This specimen includes other DNA sequences encoding the same CDR3. The chain recombines TRBV15 with TRBJ1-1; D possibly corresponds to TRBD1 (6 bases). This CDR3 has 13 amino acids. Germline V gives CDR1 LNHNV, CDR2 YYDKDF (reference sequence). The V end was cut by 2 bases, the J end by 4 bases, with 8 bases between. CDR3 in DNA: TGTGCCACCAGCAGACGAGGGGGCACTGAAGCTTTCTTT. Translation gives CATSRRGGTEAFF.

This chain uses TRBV7-3 with TRBJ2-3, with TRBD2 matching 12 bases. Trimming at V came to 9 bases and at J to 2 bases, leaving 6 bases not matched to a gene. This CDR3 is built from 15 residues. Looked up from germline, CDR1 is SGHTA and CDR2 is FQGTGA. The CDR3 reads CASTSSGRATDTQYF. CDR3 bases: TGTGCCAGTACTTCTAGCGGGAGGGCCACAGATACGCAGTATTTT.

In its sample, this clone was seen once. J is TRBJ1-4 and V is TRBV14; D is undetermined. Germline V gene sequence: CDR1 SGHDN, CDR2 FVKESK. CDR3 length: 14 residues. With 2 bases removed from V and 2 bases from J, the gap between germline ends came to 6 bases. The CDR3 nucleotides read TGTGCCAGCAGCCAATTTGGGACTAATGAAAAACTGTTTTTT. Translated: CASSQFGTNEKLFF.

This clone was detected a few times. The rearrangement uses TRBV7-8 and TRBJ2-1; no reliable D call. The CDR3 totals 14 residues. Trimming removed 5 bases at V and 9 bases at J, with 17 bases between. CDR1 and CDR2 from the germline V gene are SGHVS and FQNEAQ. CDR3: CASSRDGSGREQFF. CDR3 DNA sequence: TGTGCCAGCAGCCGAGACGGTTCCGGCCGTGAGCAGTTCTTC.

The J gene is TRBJ1-2, the V gene TRBV4-1, with D hard to call. Between the trimmed V and J ends, which lost 1 base and 2 bases, there was a span of 8 bases. Germline loops: CDR1 MGHRA, CDR2 YSYEKL. This CDR3 is 14 amino acids long. The CDR3 here is CASSQGSPNYGYTF. In DNA form, the CDR3 reads TGCGCCAGCAGCCAAGGATCGCCCAACTATGGCTACACCTTC.

CDR3 sequence (DNA): TGTGCCAGCAGTTGGACAGGGGGCGAGACTGAAGCTTTCTTT. It is translated as CASSWTGGETEAFF. This rearrangement joins TRBV27 to TRBJ1-1; 11 positions agree with TRBD1. CDR3 size: 14 residues. Per germline, CDR1 MNHEY and CDR2 SMNVEV (reference sequence). Trimming took 4 bases from V and 5 from J; bases not matched to a gene: 3.

This clone appeared once. The J gene is TRBJ2-7, the V gene TRBV7-2; the match to TRBD2 covers 8 bases. The CDR3 consists of 15 residues. V lost 3 bases and J lost 1; bases outside the gene matches: 5. CDR1 is SGHTA, CDR2 FQGNSA, per germline. The CDR3 here is CASSFGGRPSYEQYF. DNA of the CDR3: TGTGCCAGCAGCTTCGGCGGGAGGCCATCCTACGAGCAGTACTTC.

The gene calls are TRBV5-4 and TRBJ1-4; a possible D gene is TRBD1 (5 bases). Trimming shortened V by 2 bases and J by 7 bases, and 18 bases separated the two germline ends. Germline values: CDR1 SGHNT, CDR2 YYREEE (reference sequence). This CDR3 is 16 amino acids long. Here the CDR3 reads CASSLRDLAGTEKLFF. Written as DNA, the CDR3 is TGTGCCAGCAGCTTACGGGACCTCGCAGGTACTGAAAAACTGTTTTTT.

This clone was counted between two and nine times. The V call is TRBV6-5, the J call TRBJ1-1; 7 bases are shared with TRBD1. The CDR3 has 14 amino acids. Germline trimming cut 4 bases from V and 11 bases from J; bases unmatched to any gene: 13. CDR1 is MNHEY, CDR2 SVGAGI, per germline. The CDR3 DNA reads TGTGCCAGCAGTTCAACCGGGACAGACATGTCCGCTTTCTTT. Translation: CASSSTGTDMSAFF.

The gene calls are TRBV20-1 and TRBJ2-1; D is uncertain. CDR1 and CDR2 (germline): DFQATT, SNEGSKA (reference sequence). The V gene lost 2 bases and the J gene lost 12 bases, with 8 bases spanning the gap. This CDR3 region has 10 residues. CDR3 DNA sequence: TGCAGTGCTAGACTTTCCACGCAGTTCTTC. It yields the protein CSARLSTQFF.

This rearrangement joins TRBV2 to TRBJ1-2, with TRBD1 matching 7 bases. Trimming cost V 10 bases and J 4 bases; bases outside gene matches: 9. This CDR3 has 13 residues. The germline CDR1 and CDR2 sequences are SNHLY and FYNNEI. CDR3 loop: CATTGTVPYGYTF. The CDR3 nucleotides are TGTGCCACAACTGGGACAGTCCCCTATGGCTACACCTTC.

This chain connects TRBV9 to TRBJ2-1, with a possible D match to TRBD2 (6 bases). Germline CDR1 is SGDLS and CDR2 is YYNGEE. The V gene lost 0 bases and the J gene lost 0 bases, with 7 bases spanning the gap. The CDR3 is made up of 15 amino acids. Here the CDR3 DNA reads TGTGCCAGCAGCGTAGGACTAGTCTCCTACAATGAGCAGTTCTTC. Translating gives CASSVGLVSYNEQFF. Supplemented by reference TRBV9 and TRBJ2-1, the full variable domain reads DSGVTQTPKHLITATGQRVTLRCSPRSGDLSVYWYQQSLDQGLQFLIQYYNGEERAKGNILERFSAQQFPDLHSELNLSSLELGDSALYFCASSVGLVSYNEQFFGPGTRLTVL.

This clone was seen a few times. The chain uses TRBV11-3 and TRBJ1-2; the D is unclear. CDR1 and CDR2 from the germline V gene are SGHNT and YENEEA. Trimming stripped 5 bases from V and 5 bases from J, with 9 bases between. The CDR3 consists of 12 residues. The CDR3 nucleotides are TGTGCCAGCAGCATGCAGAGTTATGGCTACACCTTC. Protein sequence: CASSMQSYGYTF.

V is TRBV18 and J is TRBJ2-2, with D unresolved. V was shortened by 5 bases and J by 6 bases, with 7 bases between the two germline ends. The CDR3 runs 12 residues. Germline assignment: CDR1 KGHSH and CDR2 LQKENI. The CDR3 region has the DNA TGTGCCAGCTCAGATGAGTCCGGGGAGCTGTTTTTT. Amino acids: CASSDESGELFF.

This chain uses TRBV7-9 with TRBJ1-2; maybe TRBD1 (5 bases). The germline CDR1 and CDR2 sequences are SEHNR and FQNEAQ (reference sequence). The CDR3 extends over 11 amino acids. With 10 bases removed from V and 7 bases from J, the gap between germline ends came to 13 bases. The CDR3 sequence: CAISTGGGYTF. Written as DNA, the CDR3 is TGTGCCATCTCTACGGGGGGTGGCTACACCTTC.

The chain combines TRBV30 with TRBJ2-3; D may be TRBD2 (5 bases). V was pared by 1 base and J by 8 bases, with 16 bases between. The CDR3 totals 14 residues. From germline, CDR1 is GTSNPN and CDR2 SVGIG (reference sequence). DNA of the CDR3: TGTGCCTGGAGTGCCGGAGCGGCGAGACGTACGCAGTATTTT. Encoded protein: CAWSAGAARRTQYF.

A few counts support this clone. This rearrangement joins TRBV5-1 to TRBJ1-2; 10 nucleotides line up with TRBD1. The J segment lost 4 bases and the V segment lost 4 bases, leaving 4 bases of the junction unmatched. The CDR3 spans 14 residues. Per the germline V gene, CDR1 is SGHRS and CDR2 is YFSETQ. The CDR3 region is CASSGDRGSYGYTF. The CDR3, as DNA: TGCGCCAGCAGCGGGGACAGGGGCAGCTATGGCTACACCTTC.

DNA for the CDR3: TGTGCCAGCTCAGCGACAGGGGTTAAGAACTATGGCTACACCTTC. It specifies CASSATGVKNYGYTF. This sequence joins TRBV18 and TRBJ1-2; 8 bases match TRBD1. Trimming cost V 5 bases and J 2 bases; bases outside gene matches: 7. The CDR3 covers 15 residues. The germline V gene encodes CDR1 KGHSH and CDR2 LQKENI.

J is TRBJ2-3 and V is TRBV9; possible D gene TRBD2, 5 bases. Trimming cost V 4 bases and J 6 bases, with 15 bases left between them. The CDR3 covers 14 residues. Germline V lookup: CDR1 SGDLS, CDR2 YYNGEE. CDR3 sequence: CASSPGWSMDTQYF. DNA for the CDR3: TGTGCCAGCAGCCCGGGATGGTCGATGGATACGCAGTATTTT.

The chain combines TRBV24-1 with TRBJ2-1; TRBD1 matches at 7 bases. The V segment lost 4 bases and the J segment 0 bases; nucleotides outside the gene matches: 8. Germline V gives CDR1 KGHDR, CDR2 SFDVKD. This CDR3 spans 17 amino acids. The CDR3 bases are TGTGCCACCAGTGACTCGGGACAGCCCAGCTCCTACAATGAGCAGTTCTTC. Protein sequence: CATSDSGQPSSYNEQFF.

The table lists this clone with a count of one. The V call is TRBV7-3, the J call TRBJ2-2; maybe TRBD1 (7 bases). The CDR3 loop spans 16 amino acids. The germline V gene has CDR1 SGHTA and CDR2 FQGTGA. V was clipped by 3 bases and J by 4 bases, with 15 bases between them. CDR3 residues: CASSFDRVGSTGELFF. As DNA, the CDR3 is TGTGCCAGCAGCTTCGACAGGGTCGGGAGCACCGGGGAGCTGTTTTTT.

The V call is TRBV30, the J call TRBJ2-1, with 8 bases lining up with TRBD1. Germline CDR1 and CDR2: GTSNPN and SVGIG (reference sequence). The CDR3 sequence is 13 residues long. The junction had 4 bases not matched to a gene; V was cut back by 5 bases and J by 4 bases. The DNA for the CDR3 is TGTGCCTGGTTTCAGGGGGCTTACAATGAGCAGTTCTTC. Translating it yields CAWFQGAYNEQFF.

The chain is built from TRBV19 and TRBJ1-1, with 8 bases that match TRBD1. With V trimmed by 4 bases and J by 4 bases, 8 bases remained unmatched. This CDR3 spans 15 amino acids. Germline-derived CDR1 and CDR2 are LNHDA and SQIVND (reference sequence). CDR3 residues: CASSTGTGGITEAFF. For the CDR3, the DNA is TGTGCCAGTAGTACCGGGACAGGTGGGATCACTGAAGCTTTCTTT.

The J gene is TRBJ1-2, the V gene TRBV6-2 or TRBV6-3; D is uncertain. CDR3 length equals 12 residues. From germline, CDR1 is MNHEY and CDR2 SVGEGT. The V gene lost 2 bases and the J gene lost 5 bases, with 6 bases spanning the gap. The CDR3 DNA follows: TGTGCCAGCAGTTACGGGGAGTATGGCTACACCTTC. Translated: CASSYGEYGYTF.

The rearrangement joins TRBV3-1 (or the pseudogene TRBV3-2) to TRBJ2-7; 12 nucleotides match TRBD2. Germline V CDR1 and CDR2: LGHDT, YNNKEL (reference sequence). The CDR3 has 19 residues. V lost 1 base, J lost 7 bases, and 17 bases stayed unmatched. This CDR3 reads CASSQVSRATSGRLGEQYF. CDR3 nucleotides: TGTGCCAGCAGCCAAGTTTCCAGGGCAACTAGCGGGAGGTTGGGAGAGCAGTACTTC.